The sequence of this TCR beta chain was determined in a study of T cell responses to AZD1222 COVID-19 vaccine. Study observations and caveats: Vaccination with two AZD1222 doses was followed by a rise in Spike-specific TCR breadth and depth. Donors were chiefly white British, with a greater number of females, and clonal diversity was perhaps underestimated. No day 14 peak samples; only post-peak repertoires were characterized.

Measured with immunoSEQ multiplex PCR; TCRdb has only the in-frame clones, and not every one. The sample has 100,000 to 150,000 clones, approximately 85% seen once. The sample holds one count of this clone. What it binds is unknown. This CDR3 comprises 14 residues. In germline, CDR1 is MNHEY, CDR2 SVGAGI. V was shortened by 6 bases and J by 4 bases, with 13 bases between the two germline ends. Material: peripheral blood, obtained on day 0 of AZD1222 vaccination. This receptor was identified in an adult in good health. The V gene is TRBV6-5, the J gene TRBJ1-3; D gene uncertain. The chain's CDR3 is CASSLLGWGNTIYF. In nucleotides, the CDR3 is TGTGCCAGCAGCCTTCTGGGGTGGGGAAACACCATATATTTT.